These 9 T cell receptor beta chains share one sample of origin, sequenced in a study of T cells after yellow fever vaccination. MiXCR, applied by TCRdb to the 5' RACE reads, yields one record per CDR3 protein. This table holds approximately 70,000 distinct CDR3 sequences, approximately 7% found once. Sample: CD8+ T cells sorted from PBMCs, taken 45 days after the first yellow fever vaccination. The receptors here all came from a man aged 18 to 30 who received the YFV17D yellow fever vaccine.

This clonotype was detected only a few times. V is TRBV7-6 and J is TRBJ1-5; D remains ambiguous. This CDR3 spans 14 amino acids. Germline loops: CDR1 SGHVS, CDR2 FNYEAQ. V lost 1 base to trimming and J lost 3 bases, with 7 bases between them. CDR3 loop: CASSLGQDNQPQHF. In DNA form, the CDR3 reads TGTGCCAGCAGCTTAGGCCAGGACAATCAGCCCCAGCATTTT.

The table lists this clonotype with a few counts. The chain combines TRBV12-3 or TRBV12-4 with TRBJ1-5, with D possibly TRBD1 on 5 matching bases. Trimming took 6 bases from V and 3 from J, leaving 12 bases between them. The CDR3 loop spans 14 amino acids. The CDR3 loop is CASRAGPINQPQHF. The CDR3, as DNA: TGTGCCAGCAGGGCGGGACCCATCAATCAGCCCCAGCATTTT.

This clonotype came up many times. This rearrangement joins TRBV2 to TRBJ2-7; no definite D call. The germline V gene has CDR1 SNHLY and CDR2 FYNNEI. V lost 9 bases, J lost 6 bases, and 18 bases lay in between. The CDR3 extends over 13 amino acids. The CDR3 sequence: CASQKGPYIEQYF. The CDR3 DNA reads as TGTGCCAGTCAGAAGGGTCCCTATATCGAGCAGTACTTC.

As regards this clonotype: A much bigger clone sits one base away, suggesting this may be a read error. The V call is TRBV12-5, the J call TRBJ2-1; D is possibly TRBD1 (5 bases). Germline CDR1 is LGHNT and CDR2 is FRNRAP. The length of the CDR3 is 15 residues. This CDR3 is CATSQVQVSYNEQFF. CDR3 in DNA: TGTGCCACCAGCCAAGTACAGGTGTCCTACAATGAGCAGTTCTTC.

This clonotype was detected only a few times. In DNA form, the CDR3 reads TGTGCCAGCAGCTCCATGGACAGCTACGAGCAGTACTTC. It translates to CASSSMDSYEQYF. The chain recombines TRBV5-5 with TRBJ2-7; the D gene is possibly TRBD1 (6 bases). V was shortened by 3 bases and J by 3 bases, with 10 bases between the two germline ends. Germline values: CDR1 SGHKS, CDR2 YYEKEE (reference sequence). There are 13 residues in the CDR3.

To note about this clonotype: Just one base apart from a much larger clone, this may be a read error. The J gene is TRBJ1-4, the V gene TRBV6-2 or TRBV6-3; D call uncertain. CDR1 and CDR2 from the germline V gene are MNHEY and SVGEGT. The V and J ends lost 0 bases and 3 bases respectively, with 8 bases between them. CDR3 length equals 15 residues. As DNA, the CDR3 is TGTGCCAGCAGTTACTCGGGATGGTCTAATGAAAAACTGTTTTTT. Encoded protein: CASSYSGWSNEKLFF.

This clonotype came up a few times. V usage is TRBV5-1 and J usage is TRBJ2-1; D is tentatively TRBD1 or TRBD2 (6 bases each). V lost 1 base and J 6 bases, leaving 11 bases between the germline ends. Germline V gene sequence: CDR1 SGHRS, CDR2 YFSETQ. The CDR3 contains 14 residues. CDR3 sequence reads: CASSLWGAVNEQFF. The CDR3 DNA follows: TGCGCCAGCAGCTTGTGGGGGGCCGTCAATGAGCAGTTCTTC.

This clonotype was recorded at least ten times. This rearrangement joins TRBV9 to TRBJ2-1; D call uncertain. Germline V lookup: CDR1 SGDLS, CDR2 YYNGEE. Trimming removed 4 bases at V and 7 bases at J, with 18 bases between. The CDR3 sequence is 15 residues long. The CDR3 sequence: CASSPQVAQSNEQFF. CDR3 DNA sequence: TGTGCCAGCAGCCCCCAGGTCGCACAATCGAATGAGCAGTTCTTC.

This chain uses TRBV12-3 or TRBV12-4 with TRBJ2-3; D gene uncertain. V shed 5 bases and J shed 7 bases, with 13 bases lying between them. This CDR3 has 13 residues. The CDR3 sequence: CASSASPGHTQYF. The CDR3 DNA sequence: TGTGCCAGCAGTGCCAGTCCGGGCCATACGCAGTATTTT.